This is a list of T cell receptor beta chains from one sample in a study of blood T cells in healthy people across ages. TCRdb reprocessed the 5' RACE reads via MiXCR and lists one record per CDR3 protein. Of hundreds of thousands of distinct CDR3 sequences listed, 45% to 60% are singletons. Sequencing input: blood. These TCRs come from an elderly woman in good health. Both conserved end residues are part of each CDR3. The order of the fields is J gene, D gene, CDR3 length, clone size, V gene, CDR3 protein, CDR3 DNA. A D gene is named only where the DNA matches it firmly. Clone size is given for some rows only: seen once, a few or many times, or a class if the clone is expanded.

TRBJ1-2 | . | 13 | . | TRBV12-3/TRBV12-4 | CASSLREVYGYTF | TGTGCCAGCAGTTTAAGGGAAGTCTATGGCTACACCTTC
TRBJ2-1 | . | 11 | . | TRBV9 | CASSVGTEQFF | TGTGCCAGCAGCGTAGGGACAGAGCAGTTCTTC
TRBJ2-7 | . | 12 | . | TRBV20-1 | CSASTRSYEQYF | TGCAGTGCTAGTACCAGGTCCTACGAGCAGTACTTC
TRBJ2-7 | TRBD1 | 16 | . | TRBV28 | CASSPPGGQGNYEQYF | TGTGCCAGCAGTCCCCCTGGGGGACAGGGGAACTACGAGCAGTACTTC
TRBJ1-5 | . | 14 | many | TRBV30 | CAWSVGQGRQPQHF | TGTGCCTGGAGTGTCGGGCAGGGTCGGCAGCCCCAGCATTTT
TRBJ2-1 | . | 13 | many | TRBV29-1 | CSVEEVTYNEQFF | TGCAGCGTTGAAGAGGTCACCTACAATGAGCAGTTCTTC
TRBJ1-1 | . | 15 | . | TRBV9 | CASSVDLGLLTEAFF | TGTGCCAGCAGCGTAGATTTGGGACTGTTGACTGAAGCTTTCTTT
TRBJ2-5 | . | 12 | . | TRBV27 | CASNLRGNEQYF | TGTGCCAGCAATCTTAGAGGCAATGAGCAGTACTTC
TRBJ2-7 | TRBD2 | 17 | . | TRBV7-2 | CASSSHRLAGPSYEQYF | TGTGCCAGCAGCTCCCACCGACTAGCGGGGCCTTCCTACGAGCAGTACTTC
TRBJ1-5 | . | 14 | . | TRBV20-1 | CCAQVGQHNQPQHF | TGCTGTGCCCAGGTCGGACAGCACAATCAGCCCCAGCATTTT
TRBJ1-4 | . | 14 | . | TRBV12-3/TRBV12-4 | CASSPGPGGEKLFF | TGTGCCAGCAGTCCCGGCCCCGGTGGAGAAAAACTGTTTTTT
TRBJ2-3 | TRBD1 | 14 | once | TRBV7-2 | CASSRGQAPDTQYF | TGTGCCAGCAGCCGGGGACAGGCTCCAGATACGCAGTATTTT
TRBJ2-7 | . | 13 | . | TRBV16 | CASSRWQAYEQYF | TGTGCCAGCAGCCGCTGGCAGGCCTACGAGCAGTACTTC
TRBJ2-1 | . | 16 | . | TRBV7-2 | CASSLDSERAGNEQFF | TGTGCCAGCAGCTTAGATAGCGAGAGGGCTGGGAATGAGCAGTTCTTC
TRBJ1-1 | . | 14 | once | TRBV10-1 | CASRGQGFGAEAFF | TGCGCCAGCAGAGGTCAGGGATTTGGGGCTGAAGCTTTCTTT
TRBJ2-3 | . | 15 | . | TRBV20-1 | CSVIVGGAGTDTQYF | TGCAGTGTTATAGTCGGCGGGGCGGGCACAGATACGCAGTATTTT
TRBJ2-3 | TRBD2 | 16 | . | TRBV6-6 | CASSPLRLAEPDTQYF | TGTGCCAGCAGTCCACTTCGACTAGCCGAGCCAGATACGCAGTATTTT
TRBJ2-3 | . | 17 | . | TRBV9 | CASSVAPSPGGADTQYF | TGTGCCAGCAGCGTAGCCCCATCCCCGGGTGGTGCAGATACGCAGTATTTT
TRBJ2-4 | . | 14 | . | TRBV29-1 | CSVEDGQRLNIQYF | TGCAGCGTTGAAGATGGGCAGCGATTAAACATTCAGTACTTC
TRBJ1-5 | . | 15 | . | TRBV4-3 | CASSQDRFGNQPQHF | TGCGCCAGCAGCCAAGACAGATTCGGCAATCAGCCCCAGCATTTT
TRBJ2-4 | TRBD2 | 15 | . | TRBV11-2 | CASSLESGGTSGQYF | TGTGCCAGCAGCTTAGAAAGCGGGGGAACCTCGGGGCAGTACTTC
TRBJ2-5 | . | 14 | . | TRBV6-5 | CASSYWGASNEQYF | TGTGCCAGCAGTTACTGGGGGGCAAGTAATGAGCAGTACTTC
TRBJ1-5 | . | 16 | few | TRBV7-9 | CASSLEGGLGNQPQHF | TGTGCCAGCAGCTTGGAAGGGGGTCTCGGCAATCAGCCCCAGCATTTT
TRBJ1-2 | . | 9 | . | TRBV28 | CASGEGYTF | TGTGCCAGCGGGGAAGGCTACACCTTC
TRBJ2-1 | TRBD2 | 15 | . | TRBV20-1 | CSATGLLLDYNEQFF | TGCAGTGCTACGGGACTACTGTTAGACTACAATGAGCAGTTCTTC
TRBJ2-7 | . | 14 | . | TRBV6-6 | CASSYASRAYGQYF | TGTGCCAGCAGTTACGCGTCTCGAGCTTACGGGCAGTACTTC